The rows below give T cell receptor beta chains drawn from one sample of a study of blood T cell repertoires in COVID-19. The protocol was immunoSEQ multiplex PCR, while the TCRdb copy is restricted to in-frame clones and leaves out a portion. This sample yields 260,000 or so clones, of which around 82% are seen a single time; 5% to 6% belongs to the top ten. Sequencing was carried out using peripheral blood. These receptor sequences come from a man older than 75 with acute or convalescent COVID-19. Each CDR3 is given with its conserved first and last residue. The order of the fields is CDR3 protein, CDR3 DNA, D gene, V gene, CDR3 length, clone size, J gene. D genes are given only for firm matches. Clone size appears in some rows only: once, few, many, or a class for an expanded clone.

CDR3: CASSPEDRAYEQYF
DNA: TGTGCCAGCAGCCCCGAGGACAGGGCCTACGAGCAGTACTTC
D: TRBD1
V: TRBV14
length: 14
size: -
J: TRBJ2-7

CDR3: CASSRDRVETQYF
DNA: TGTGCCAGTAGTCGGGACAGGGTTGAGACGCAGTATTTT
D: TRBD1
V: TRBV19
length: 13
size: -
J: TRBJ2-3

CDR3: CASSHDMTSPRKTQYF
DNA: TGCGCCAGCAGCCATGACATGACTAGCCCGCGTAAGACCCAGTACTTC
D: TRBD2
V: TRBV4-1
length: 16
size: -
J: TRBJ2-5

CDR3: CASSFTGISGANVLTF
DNA: TGTGCCAGCAGCTTTACAGGAATCTCTGGGGCCAACGTCCTGACTTTC
D: -
V: TRBV5-4
length: 16
size: -
J: TRBJ2-6

CDR3: CSASSAGAFYEQFF
DNA: TGCAGTGCTAGTTCCGCGGGGGCCTTCTATGAGCAGTTCTTC
D: -
V: TRBV20-1
length: 14
size: -
J: TRBJ2-1

CDR3: CASSQLAGGHEQFF
DNA: TGTGCCAGCAGCCAACTAGCGGGAGGCCATGAGCAGTTCTTC
D: TRBD2
V: TRBV3-1/TRBV3-2
length: 14
size: -
J: TRBJ2-1

CDR3: CASSSRRTSGGRPYNEQFF
DNA: TGTGCCAGCAGTTCTAGACGGACTAGCGGGGGCCGACCCTACAATGAGCAGTTCTTC
D: TRBD2
V: TRBV28
length: 19
size: -
J: TRBJ2-1

CDR3: CASSVAASGGAQDTQYF
DNA: TGTGCCAGCAGCGTAGCGGCTAGCGGGGGGGCCCAGGATACGCAGTATTTT
D: TRBD2
V: TRBV9
length: 17
size: -
J: TRBJ2-3

CDR3: CASRAAGQENSYEQYF
DNA: TGTGCCAGCAGGGCCGCGGGACAGGAAAACTCCTACGAGCAGTACTTC
D: TRBD1
V: TRBV2
length: 16
size: few
J: TRBJ2-7

CDR3: CASSLGGAGGDTQYF
DNA: TGTGCCAGCAGCTTAGGTGGGGCAGGGGGAGATACGCAGTATTTT
D: TRBD1
V: TRBV7-9
length: 15
size: -
J: TRBJ2-3

CDR3: CATSDLPLGQGHYGYTF
DNA: TGTGCCACCAGTGATTTGCCCCTGGGACAGGGTCATTATGGCTACACCTTC
D: TRBD1
V: TRBV24-1
length: 17
size: -
J: TRBJ1-2

CDR3: CASSLEVRVGNTIYF
DNA: TGTGCCAGCAGCTTAGAGGTCCGGGTCGGAAACACCATATATTTT
D: -
V: TRBV7-9
length: 15
size: -
J: TRBJ1-3

CDR3: CASSSSSGGNSYEQYF
DNA: TGTGCCAGCAGTTCCTCTAGCGGGGGGAACTCCTACGAGCAGTACTTC
D: TRBD2
V: TRBV28
length: 16
size: -
J: TRBJ2-7

CDR3: CASSSFTGTSLVPGSYEQYF
DNA: TGTGCCAGCAGTTCCTTTACCGGGACTAGCTTGGTTCCGGGAAGTTACGAGCAGTACTTC
D: TRBD2
V: TRBV28
length: 20
size: -
J: TRBJ2-7

CDR3: CASRRQGALEQPQHF
DNA: TGTGCCAGCAGACGACAGGGGGCGCTGGAGCAGCCCCAGCATTTT
D: TRBD1
V: TRBV27
length: 15
size: -
J: TRBJ1-5

CDR3: CASSPGTTRETQYF
DNA: TGTGCCAGCTCACCCGGGACTACACGAGAGACCCAGTACTTC
D: TRBD2
V: TRBV18
length: 14
size: -
J: TRBJ2-5

CDR3: CASSIGLRTGGNQPQHF
DNA: TGTGCCAGTAGTATAGGATTAAGGACAGGGGGCAATCAGCCCCAGCATTTT
D: TRBD1
V: TRBV19
length: 17
size: -
J: TRBJ1-5

CDR3: CASSPGTSGGEDTQYF
DNA: TGCGCCAGCAGCCCTGGGACTAGCGGGGGGGAAGATACGCAGTATTTT
D: TRBD2
V: TRBV5-1
length: 16
size: -
J: TRBJ2-3

CDR3: CASSLGGQGVDSPLHF
DNA: TGCGCCAGCAGCTTGGGCGGACAGGGTGTAGATTCACCCCTCCACTTT
D: TRBD1
V: TRBV5-1
length: 16
size: -
J: TRBJ1-6

CDR3: CASPGTSQCEQYF
DNA: TGTGCCAGCCCTGGGACTAGTCAGTGCGAGCAGTACTTC
D: TRBD2
V: TRBV19
length: 13
size: -
J: TRBJ2-7

CDR3: CAISESSTSTDTQYF
DNA: TGTGCCATCAGTGAAAGTAGTACTAGCACAGATACGCAGTATTTT
D: -
V: TRBV10-3
length: 15
size: -
J: TRBJ2-3

CDR3: CATLQGEDSPLHF
DNA: TGTGCCACCTTACAGGGCGAGGATTCACCCCTCCACTTT
D: -
V: TRBV24-1
length: 13
size: -
J: TRBJ1-6

CDR3: CAWRGRSQAGGPRETQYF
DNA: TGTGCCTGGAGGGGCAGATCGCAAGCGGGAGGTCCCCGAGAGACCCAGTACTTC
D: TRBD2
V: TRBV30
length: 18
size: -
J: TRBJ2-5

CDR3: CASSFSPGQGASWEQFF
DNA: TGCGCCAGCAGCTTCTCGCCGGGACAGGGGGCTTCGTGGGAGCAGTTCTTC
D: TRBD1
V: TRBV5-1
length: 17
size: -
J: TRBJ2-1

CDR3: CASSGALGTDTQYF
DNA: TGTGCCAGCAGTGGGGCGCTAGGCACAGATACGCAGTATTTT
D: -
V: TRBV28
length: 14
size: -
J: TRBJ2-3

CDR3: CATSSQQGASYEQYF
DNA: TGTGCCACCAGCAGTCAACAGGGGGCCTCCTACGAGCAGTACTTC
D: TRBD1
V: TRBV15
length: 15
size: -
J: TRBJ2-7

CDR3: CASRKSGEKLFF
DNA: TGTGCCAGCAGAAAAAGCGGTGAAAAACTGTTTTTT
D: -
V: TRBV28
length: 12
size: -
J: TRBJ1-4

CDR3: CASSNPRGSETQYF
DNA: TGTGCCAGCAGTAACCCTAGAGGCTCAGAGACCCAGTACTTC
D: -
V: TRBV2
length: 14
size: once
J: TRBJ2-5

CDR3: CASSLGDNTGELFF
DNA: TGTGCCAGCAGCTTAGGGGACAATACCGGGGAGCTGTTTTTT
D: -
V: TRBV11-1
length: 14
size: -
J: TRBJ2-2

CDR3: CASSLAPGGPYEQYF
DNA: TGTGCCAGCAGCTTAGCGCCGGGGGGCCCCTACGAGCAGTACTTC
D: -
V: TRBV7-8
length: 15
size: -
J: TRBJ2-7

CDR3: CASRPTRSTDTQYF
DNA: TGCGCCAGCAGACCAACTCGAAGCACAGATACGCAGTATTTT
D: -
V: TRBV5-1
length: 14
size: -
J: TRBJ2-3

CDR3: CASSTQRAETQYF
DNA: TGTGCCAGCAGCACTCAGCGGGCAGAGACCCAGTACTTC
D: -
V: TRBV7-2
length: 13
size: -
J: TRBJ2-5

CDR3: CASSARGGTTEAFF
DNA: TGTGCCAGCAGCGCAAGGGGGGGGACCACTGAAGCTTTCTTT
D: -
V: TRBV11-2
length: 14
size: -
J: TRBJ1-1

CDR3: CAWSHPGTPREHGYTF
DNA: TGTGCCTGGAGTCACCCCGGGACACCTCGCGAGCATGGCTACACCTTC
D: -
V: TRBV30
length: 16
size: -
J: TRBJ1-2

CDR3: CASSPREGARETQYF
DNA: TGTGCCAGCAGCCCCAGAGAGGGGGCGCGGGAGACCCAGTACTTC
D: TRBD1
V: TRBV2
length: 15
size: -
J: TRBJ2-5

CDR3: CASSTTGRGTGELFF
DNA: TGTGCCAGCAGCACGACAGGGCGGGGCACCGGGGAGCTGTTTTTT
D: -
V: TRBV28
length: 15
size: -
J: TRBJ2-2

CDR3: CASSPNTIGQGEQYF
DNA: TGTGCCAGCAGCCCCAACACTATCGGGCAGGGCGAGCAGTACTTC
D: -
V: TRBV28
length: 15
size: -
J: TRBJ2-7

CDR3: CASSFQGSGNTIYF
DNA: TGCGCCAGCAGCTTTCAGGGTTCTGGAAACACCATATATTTT
D: -
V: TRBV5-1
length: 14
size: -
J: TRBJ1-3

CDR3: CASSVWAGVGNTIYF
DNA: TGCGCCAGCAGTGTTTGGGCAGGCGTCGGAAACACCATATATTTT
D: -
V: TRBV10-2
length: 15
size: -
J: TRBJ1-3

CDR3: CSAQLNEQFF
DNA: TGCAGTGCTCAACTCAATGAGCAGTTCTTC
D: -
V: TRBV20-1
length: 10
size: few
J: TRBJ2-1

CDR3: CASSRDRGSYEQYF
DNA: TGCGCCAGCAGCAGAGACAGGGGTTCCTACGAGCAGTACTTC
D: TRBD1
V: TRBV5-1
length: 14
size: -
J: TRBJ2-7

CDR3: CASSQVTESSKQYF
DNA: TGTGCCAGCAGCCAGGTTACAGAGTCTTCGAAGCAGTACTTC
D: -
V: TRBV3-1/TRBV3-2
length: 14
size: -
J: TRBJ2-7

CDR3: CASSPNGRVSVGYF
DNA: TGTGCCAGCAGTCCCAATGGGCGGGTCAGCGTTGGGTATTTT
D: -
V: TRBV27
length: 14
size: -
J: TRBJ2-3

CDR3: CASSQQQGAYEQYF
DNA: TGTGCCAGCAGCCAGCAACAGGGGGCCTACGAGCAGTACTTC
D: TRBD1
V: TRBV3-1/TRBV3-2
length: 14
size: -
J: TRBJ2-7

CDR3: CASSLESPGSYEQYF
DNA: TGCGCCAGCAGCTTGGAATCCCCGGGGTCCTACGAGCAGTACTTC
D: -
V: TRBV5-1
length: 15
size: -
J: TRBJ2-7